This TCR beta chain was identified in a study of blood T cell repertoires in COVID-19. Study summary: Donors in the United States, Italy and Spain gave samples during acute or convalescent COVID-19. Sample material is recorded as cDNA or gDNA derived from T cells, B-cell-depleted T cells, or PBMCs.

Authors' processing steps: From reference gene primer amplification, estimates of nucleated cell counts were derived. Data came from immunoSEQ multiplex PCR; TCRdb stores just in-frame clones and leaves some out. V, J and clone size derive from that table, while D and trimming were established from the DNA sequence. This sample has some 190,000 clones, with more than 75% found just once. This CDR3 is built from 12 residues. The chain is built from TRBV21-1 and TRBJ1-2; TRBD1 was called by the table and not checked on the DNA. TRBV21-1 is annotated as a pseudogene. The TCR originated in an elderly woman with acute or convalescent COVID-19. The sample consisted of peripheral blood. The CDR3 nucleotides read TGTGCCAGCAGGGGGCCAAACTATGGCTACACCTTC. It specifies CASRGPNYGYTF.